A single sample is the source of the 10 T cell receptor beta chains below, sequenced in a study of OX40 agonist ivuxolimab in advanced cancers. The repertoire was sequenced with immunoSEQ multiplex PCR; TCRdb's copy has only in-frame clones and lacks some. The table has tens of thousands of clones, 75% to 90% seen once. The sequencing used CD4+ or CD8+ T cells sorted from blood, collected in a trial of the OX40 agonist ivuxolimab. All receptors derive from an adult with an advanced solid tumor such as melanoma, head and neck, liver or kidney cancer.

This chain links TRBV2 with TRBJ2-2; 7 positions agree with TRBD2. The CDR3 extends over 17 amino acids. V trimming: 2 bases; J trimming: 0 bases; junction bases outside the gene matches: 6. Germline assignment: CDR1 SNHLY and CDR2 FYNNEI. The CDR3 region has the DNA TGTGCCAGCAGTGAATTCCGCGGGGGTGCGAACACCGGGGAGCTGTTTTTT. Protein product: CASSEFRGGANTGELFF.

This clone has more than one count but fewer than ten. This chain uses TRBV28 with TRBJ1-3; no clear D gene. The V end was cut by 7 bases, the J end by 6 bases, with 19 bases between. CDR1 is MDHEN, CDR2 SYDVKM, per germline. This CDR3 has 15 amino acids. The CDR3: CASNTIDGRENTIYF. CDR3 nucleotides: TGTGCCAGCAACACAATAGATGGACGAGAAAACACCATATATTTT.

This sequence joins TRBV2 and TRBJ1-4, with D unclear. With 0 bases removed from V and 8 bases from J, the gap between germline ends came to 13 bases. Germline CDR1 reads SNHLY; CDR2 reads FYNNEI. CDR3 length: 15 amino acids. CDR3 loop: CASSEAGDWREKLFF. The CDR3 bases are TGTGCCAGCAGTGAAGCCGGGGATTGGCGAGAAAAACTGTTTTTT.

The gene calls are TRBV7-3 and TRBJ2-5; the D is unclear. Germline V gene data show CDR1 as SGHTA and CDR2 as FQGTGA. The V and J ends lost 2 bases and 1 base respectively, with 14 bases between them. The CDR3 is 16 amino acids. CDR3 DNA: TGTGCCAGCAGCTTAGGATCTGCCGGGTCCCAAGAGACCCAGTACTTC. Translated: CASSLGSAGSQETQYF.

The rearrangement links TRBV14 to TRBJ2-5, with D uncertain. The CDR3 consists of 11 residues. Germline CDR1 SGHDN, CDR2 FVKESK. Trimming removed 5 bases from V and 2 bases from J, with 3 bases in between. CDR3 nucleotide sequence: TGTGCCAGCAGCGTACAAGAGACCCAGTACTTC. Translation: CASSVQETQYF.

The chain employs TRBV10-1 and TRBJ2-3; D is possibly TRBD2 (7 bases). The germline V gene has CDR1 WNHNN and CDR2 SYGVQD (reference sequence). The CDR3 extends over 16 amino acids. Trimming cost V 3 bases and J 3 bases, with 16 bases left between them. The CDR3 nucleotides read TGCGCCAGCAGTGACCCGCGCGGGGGCCAAACAGATACGCAGTATTTT. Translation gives CASSDPRGGQTDTQYF.

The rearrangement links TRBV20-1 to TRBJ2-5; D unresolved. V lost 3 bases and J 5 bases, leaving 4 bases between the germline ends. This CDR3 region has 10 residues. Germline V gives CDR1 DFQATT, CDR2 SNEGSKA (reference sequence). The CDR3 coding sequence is TGCAGTGCTAGCATCGAGACCCAGTACTTC. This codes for CSASIETQYF.

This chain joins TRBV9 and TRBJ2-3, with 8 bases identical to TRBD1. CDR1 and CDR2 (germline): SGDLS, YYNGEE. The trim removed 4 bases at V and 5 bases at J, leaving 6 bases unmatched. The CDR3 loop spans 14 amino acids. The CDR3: CASSTRQGIDTQYF. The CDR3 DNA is TGTGCCAGCAGCACGCGACAGGGGATAGATACGCAGTATTTT.

CDR3: CATRSSRGYEQYF. The CDR3 bases are TGTGCCACCCGTTCCAGCAGGGGGTACGAGCAGTACTTC. The rearrangement uses TRBV28 and TRBJ2-7, with 7 positions matching TRBD1. J gave up 4 bases and V 10 bases, and 10 bases lay outside the gene matches. The germline gives CDR1 MDHEN, CDR2 SYDVKM. This CDR3 is 13 amino acids long.

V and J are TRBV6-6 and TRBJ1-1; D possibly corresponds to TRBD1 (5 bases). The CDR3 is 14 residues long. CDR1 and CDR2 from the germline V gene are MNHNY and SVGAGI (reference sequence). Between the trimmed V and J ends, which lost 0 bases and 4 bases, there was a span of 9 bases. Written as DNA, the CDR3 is TGTGCCAGCAGTTACTCTGAGGGGTCCACTGAAGCTTTCTTT. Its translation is CASSYSEGSTEAFF.